This entry describes one TCR beta chain. The target antigen is unknown. Germline loops: CDR1 SNHLY, CDR2 FYNNEI. This CDR3 is built from 14 residues. V was pared by 7 bases and J by 8 bases, with 5 bases of the junction left unmatched. The entry originates in a study of graft-versus-host responses after intestinal transplantation. Only in-frame clones appear in the TCRdb table, and some are missing; sequencing was by immunoSEQ multiplex PCR. This table has 55,000 to 75,000 clones, approximately 84% appearing once. Regarding the study as a whole: Recipient marrow showed GvH clones, some seen first in ileum or blood.

This sequence joins TRBV2 and TRBJ1-6; 10 nucleotides agree with TRBD1. The clonotype comes from a human donor who was the organ donor for an intestinal transplant. Sequencing used unstimulated CD4+ T cells sorted from spleen or lymph node cells, obtained before transplant. Written as DNA, the CDR3 is TGTGCCAGCAAGCAGACAGGGGGCGATTCACCCCTCCACTTT. Translation gives CASKQTGGDSPLHF.